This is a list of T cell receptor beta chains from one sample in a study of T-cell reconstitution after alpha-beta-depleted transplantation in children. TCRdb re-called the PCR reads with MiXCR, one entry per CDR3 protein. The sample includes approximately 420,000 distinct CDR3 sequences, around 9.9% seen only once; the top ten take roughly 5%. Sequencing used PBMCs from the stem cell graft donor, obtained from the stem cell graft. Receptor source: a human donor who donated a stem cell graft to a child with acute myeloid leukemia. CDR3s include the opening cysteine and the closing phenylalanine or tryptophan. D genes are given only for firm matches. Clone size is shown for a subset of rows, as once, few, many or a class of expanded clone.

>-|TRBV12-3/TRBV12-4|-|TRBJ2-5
CASSFIPETQYF
TGTGCCAGCAGTTTCATCCCAGAGACCCAGTACTTC
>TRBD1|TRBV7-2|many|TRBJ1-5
CASSSGTAAGHQPQHF
TGTGCCAGCAGCTCCGGGACAGCGGCAGGACATCAGCCCCAGCATTTT
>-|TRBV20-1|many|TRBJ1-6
CSARSQGSANSPLHF
TGCAGTGCTAGGAGCCAGGGTTCCGCCAATTCACCCCTCCACTTT
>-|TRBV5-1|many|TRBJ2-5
CASSLGQYQETQYF
TGCGCCAGCAGCTTGGGCCAGTACCAAGAGACCCAGTACTTC
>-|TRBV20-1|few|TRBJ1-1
CSAGLGYEAFF
TGCAGTGCAGGATTGGGGTATGAAGCTTTCTTT
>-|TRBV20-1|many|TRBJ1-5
CSAIPGGNQPQHF
TGCAGTGCTATTCCAGGGGGCAATCAGCCCCAGCATTTT
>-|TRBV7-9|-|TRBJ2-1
CASSFIEYNEQFF
TGTGCCAGCAGCTTTATAGAGTACAATGAGCAGTTCTTC
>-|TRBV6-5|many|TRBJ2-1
CASRPGTLASSEQFF
TGTGCCAGCAGACCCGGGACCCTAGCTAGTAGTGAGCAGTTCTTC
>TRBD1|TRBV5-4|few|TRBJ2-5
CASSPTGVQETQYF
TGTGCCAGCAGCCCGACAGGGGTCCAAGAGACCCAGTACTTC
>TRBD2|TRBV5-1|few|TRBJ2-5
CASSFLTSGEETQYF
TGCGCCAGCAGCTTCTTGACTAGCGGAGAGGAGACCCAGTACTTC
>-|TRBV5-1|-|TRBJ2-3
CASSWGLTASSTDTQYF
TGCGCCAGCAGCTGGGGTTTGACGGCCTCTAGCACAGATACGCAGTATTTT
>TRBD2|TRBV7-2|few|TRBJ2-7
CASSVRTSGSYEQYF
TGTGCCAGCAGCGTCAGGACTAGCGGATCCTACGAGCAGTACTTC
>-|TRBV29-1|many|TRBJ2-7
CSAAGDIYEQYF
TGCAGCGCCGCAGGGGACATCTACGAGCAGTACTTC
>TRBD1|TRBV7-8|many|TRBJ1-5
CASSFTPGQGDQPQHF
TGTGCCAGCAGCTTTACCCCGGGACAGGGGGATCAGCCCCAGCATTTT
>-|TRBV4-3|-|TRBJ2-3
CASSPSGSWDTQYF
TGCGCCAGCAGCCCCTCCGGGAGTTGGGATACGCAGTATTTT
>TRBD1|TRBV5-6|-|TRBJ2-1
CASRRAGTGVYNEQFF
TGTGCCAGCAGGAGGGCCGGGACAGGAGTTTACAATGAGCAGTTCTTC
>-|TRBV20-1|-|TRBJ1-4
CSATDRQNEKLFF
TGCAGTGCTACGGACAGACAGAATGAAAAACTGTTTTTT
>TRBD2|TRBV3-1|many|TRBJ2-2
CASSQDRRTSGKHNTGELFF
TGTGCCAGCAGCCAAGACCGGAGGACTAGCGGAAAACACAACACCGGGGAGCTGTTTTTT
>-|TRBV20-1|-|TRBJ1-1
CSARREGAFF
TGCAGTGCTAGAAGGGAAGGCGCTTTCTTT
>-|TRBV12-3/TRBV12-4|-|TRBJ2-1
CASSIQLGNEQFF
TGTGCCAGCAGTATCCAGTTGGGCAATGAGCAGTTCTTC
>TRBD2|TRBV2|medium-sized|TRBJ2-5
CASSGRIAGGGETQYF
TGTGCCAGCAGTGGCCGGATAGCGGGAGGAGGGGAGACCCAGTACTTC
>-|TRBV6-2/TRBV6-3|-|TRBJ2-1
CASSSTGFYNEQFF
TGTGCCAGCAGTTCCACAGGTTTCTACAATGAGCAGTTCTTC